What follows are 18 T cell receptor beta chains derived from one specimen sequenced in a study of T cell responses to AZD1222 COVID-19 vaccine. Sequencing used immunoSEQ multiplex PCR; TCRdb keeps in-frame clones, though not all of them. The sample has 150,000 or so clones, 92% seen once. The input for sequencing was peripheral blood, taken 28 days after the second AZD1222 dose. The receptors come from an adult who received the AZD1222 COVID-19 vaccine.

The gene calls are TRBV9 and TRBJ1-2; D gene uncertain. Looked up from germline, CDR1 is SGDLS and CDR2 is YYNGEE. V lost 4 bases and J 2 bases, leaving 12 bases between the germline ends. This CDR3 region has 14 residues. CDR3 region: CASSSLGMNYGYTF. The CDR3 coding sequence is TGTGCCAGCAGCTCCTTAGGGATGAACTATGGCTACACCTTC.

This clone was observed a single time. This CDR3 is CASTSRGGGNQPQHF. The CDR3 DNA follows: TGTGCCAGCACCTCGAGGGGTGGAGGAAATCAGCCCCAGCATTTT. The chain uses TRBV27 and TRBJ1-5; a possible D gene is TRBD1 (5 bases). The CDR3 extends over 15 amino acids. Per germline, CDR1 MNHEY and CDR2 SMNVEV (reference sequence). Trimming removed 7 bases from V and 4 bases from J, with 17 bases in between.

This clone occurred once. The genes are TRBV7-2 and TRBJ1-4; 7 bases match TRBD1. J lost 4 bases, V lost 2 bases, and 10 bases had no gene match. Germline V CDR1 and CDR2: SGHTA, FQGNSA. The CDR3 runs to 17 residues. CDR3 amino acids: CASSLHSGQAGNEKLFF. The CDR3 DNA follows: TGTGCCAGCAGCTTACATTCCGGACAGGCCGGTAATGAAAAACTGTTTTTT.

The V gene is TRBV2, the J gene TRBJ2-2; D remains unclear. Trimming left V 5 bases short and J 1 base short, with 5 bases between. CDR3 size: 13 residues. The germline gives CDR1 SNHLY, CDR2 FYNNEI. CDR3 nucleotide sequence: TGTGCCAGCAGTAACCAGAACACCGGGGAGCTGTTTTTT. This encodes CASSNQNTGELFF.

The chain employs TRBV5-1 and TRBJ1-3, with a possible D match to TRBD1 (6 bases). Germline CDR1 SGHRS, CDR2 YFSETQ. CDR3 size: 15 residues. The V end lost 4 bases, the J end lost 0 bases, and 11 bases lay between the germline ends. The CDR3 protein is CASSRAGDSGNTIYF. The CDR3 region has the DNA TGCGCCAGCAGCAGGGCAGGGGACTCTGGAAACACCATATATTTT.

This rearrangement joins TRBV5-1 to TRBJ1-4; no clear D. V was trimmed by 5 bases and J by 7 bases, leaving 15 bases between them. Germline assignment: CDR1 SGHRS and CDR2 YFSETQ. The CDR3 extends over 14 amino acids. CDR3 DNA: TGCGCCAGCAGTCCCGGCCCCGCGGCTGAAAAACTGTTTTTT. This encodes CASSPGPAAEKLFF.

The CDR3, as DNA: TGTGCCAGCATCCCCAGCGGGAGTGACGACAATGAGCAGTTCTTC. Translation gives CASIPSGSDDNEQFF. The chain links TRBV28 to TRBJ2-1; 8 nucleotides match TRBD2. The V segment lost 7 bases and the J segment 5 bases; nucleotides outside the gene matches: 10. Per germline, CDR1 MDHEN and CDR2 SYDVKM. This CDR3 has 15 residues.

The chain employs TRBV5-4 and TRBJ1-1; 7 bases are a match to TRBD1. V lost 3 bases to trimming and J lost 4 bases; unmatched junction nucleotides: 6. Looked up from germline, CDR1 is SGHNT and CDR2 is YYREEE (reference sequence). The CDR3 runs 14 residues. The DNA for the CDR3 is TGTGCCAGCAGCTCGGCCAGGGGGAGCACTGAAGCTTTCTTT. Translating it yields CASSSARGSTEAFF. The complete variable domain, with remaining parts taken from reference TRBV5-4 and TRBJ1-1, reads ETGVTQSPTHLIKTRGQQVTLRCSSQSGHNTVSWYQQALGQGPQFIFQYYREEENGRGNFPPRFSGLQFPNYSSELNVNALELDDSALYLCASSSARGSTEAFFGQGTRLTVV.

The chain joins TRBV5-1 to TRBJ2-3, with 10 positions matching TRBD2. Trimming took 1 base from V and 6 from J; bases not matched to a gene: 5. Germline V lookup: CDR1 SGHRS, CDR2 YFSETQ. The CDR3 is made up of 15 amino acids. Here the CDR3 reads CASSLPSGRADTQYF. The CDR3 DNA follows: TGCGCCAGCAGCTTGCCCAGCGGGAGGGCGGATACGCAGTATTTT.

The V and J genes are TRBV6-4 and TRBJ1-2, with a weak D call TRBD1 (6 bases). The CDR3 covers 14 residues. With 2 bases removed from V and 8 bases from J, the gap between germline ends came to 15 bases. Per the germline V gene, CDR1 is MRHNA and CDR2 is SNTAGT. CDR3 sequence (DNA): TGTGCCAGCAGTGACGGGGACAACTCCATCGGCTACACCTTC. As protein: CASSDGDNSIGYTF.

V is TRBV6-2 or TRBV6-3 and J is TRBJ1-1, with 7 bases identical to TRBD1. J gave up 6 bases and V 5 bases, and 9 bases lay outside the gene matches. The germline CDR1 and CDR2 sequences are MNHEY and SVGEGT. This CDR3 has 14 residues. The CDR3 DNA follows: TGTGCCAGCAGTGTGGACAGGATTGACCCTGAAGCTTTCTTT. As protein: CASSVDRIDPEAFF.

The DNA for the CDR3 is TGTGCCAGCAGCTTAACCCAGGGGGAGCAGTTCTTC. Amino acid sequence: CASSLTQGEQFF. V usage is TRBV11-3 and J usage is TRBJ2-1, with TRBD1 as a possible D gene (6 bases). V was clipped by 2 bases and J by 10 bases, with 9 bases between them. The CDR3 runs to 12 residues. Germline CDR1 and CDR2: SGHNT and YENEEA.

The genes are TRBV5-4 and TRBJ2-1; no firm D call. Germline loops: CDR1 SGHNT, CDR2 YYREEE (reference sequence). The V end was cut by 0 bases, the J end by 4 bases, with 8 bases between. There are 14 residues in the CDR3. DNA of the CDR3: TGTGCCAGCAGCTTGGCGGGCAAGTACAATGAGCAGTTCTTC. This sequence encodes CASSLAGKYNEQFF.

The J gene is TRBJ1-2, the V gene TRBV19; D is possibly TRBD1 (6 bases). Trimming shortened V by 7 bases and J by 8 bases, and 17 bases separated the two germline ends. The CDR3 consists of 13 residues. The germline CDR1 and CDR2 sequences are LNHDA and SQIVND (reference sequence). CDR3 coding DNA: TGTGCCAGTACCCGAGGACAGTCTTGGGGCTACACCTTC. Translated, it gives CASTRGQSWGYTF.

The V call is TRBV7-2, the J call TRBJ1-1, with D possibly TRBD1 on 6 matching bases. CDR1 and CDR2 from the germline V gene are SGHTA and FQGNSA. V shed 4 bases and J shed 4 bases, with 13 bases lying between them. This CDR3 is built from 14 residues. DNA for the CDR3: TGTGCCAGCAGCTCATACAGGGTCGGCACTGAAGCTTTCTTT. This encodes CASSSYRVGTEAFF.

The gene calls are TRBV28 and TRBJ1-2, with D possibly matching TRBD1 (6 bases). This CDR3 region has 12 residues. V was trimmed by 4 bases and J by 8 bases, leaving 11 bases between them. The germline gives CDR1 MDHEN, CDR2 SYDVKM. In DNA, the CDR3 is TGTGCCAGCAGTTCCCGACAGGACGGCTACACCTTC. Amino acid sequence: CASSSRQDGYTF.

The chain has TRBV18 and TRBJ1-1, with 7 bases matching TRBD1. Per germline, CDR1 KGHSH and CDR2 LQKENI. The CDR3 totals 15 residues. With V trimmed by 1 base and J by 0 bases, 2 bases remained unmatched. The CDR3 loop reads CASSPQGQLNTEAFF. The CDR3 nucleotides are TGTGCCAGCTCACCACAGGGACAGTTGAACACTGAAGCTTTCTTT.

The chain links TRBV27 to TRBJ2-1, with a possible D match to TRBD1 (6 bases). The V end was cut by 6 bases, the J end by 0 bases, with 15 bases between. CDR1 is MNHEY, CDR2 SMNVEV, per germline (reference sequence). The CDR3 has 16 residues. The CDR3 DNA sequence: TGTGCCAGCAGGGCCAGCGGACAGTACTCCTACAATGAGCAGTTCTTC. Amino acids: CASRASGQYSYNEQFF.